This TCR beta chain is from a study of T cell responses to AZD1222 COVID-19 vaccine. Data came from immunoSEQ multiplex PCR; TCRdb stores just in-frame clones and leaves some out. The data contain more than 90,000 clones, around 89% of them singletons. From germline, CDR1 is MNHEY and CDR2 SVGEGT. This CDR3 contains 14 residues. The V and J ends lost 6 bases and 2 bases respectively, with 11 bases between them. About this clone itself: Its antigen is not known.

Study observations and caveats: The donor group comprised mostly white British people and more females; the analysis possibly underestimated clonal diversity. CD4 TCRs associated with vaccination spanned spike, dominating at 160-218 and 743-854.

The sequence was collected from an adult who received the AZD1222 COVID-19 vaccine. This specimen consisted of peripheral blood, obtained 28 days after the second AZD1222 dose. The chain combines TRBV6-2 or TRBV6-3 with TRBJ1-5; no clear D. The CDR3 DNA follows: TGTGCCAGCAGCTCTCACAGCGGCAATCAGCCCCAGCATTTT. Its translation is CASSSHSGNQPQHF.